This T cell receptor (beta chain) derives from a study of blood T cells in healthy people across ages. Study results and limitations: Unsorted PBMCs prevented conclusive naive versus antigen-experienced comparison. Fewer expanded clones and more diversity marked long-lived versus aged donors.

Using a J-beta primer mix together with a sample-barcoded 5' primer, a second PCR was run for about 6 to 12 cycles. Through a template-switch adaptor with 12 random nucleotides, each cDNA molecule received a tag. TCRdb re-derived calls from the 5' RACE reads in MiXCR, one entry per CDR3 protein. The table includes more than 1,400,000 distinct CDR3 sequences, approximately 38% detected once. V was shortened by 4 bases and J by 4 bases, with 13 bases between the two germline ends. This CDR3 is 14 amino acids long. CDR1 SGHRS and CDR2 YFSETQ come from the germline V gene. Per sample, no less than 5 micrograms of total RNA were extracted. Of note for this clonotype: Its antigen is not identified.

This rearrangement joins TRBV5-1 to TRBJ2-3; D perhaps matches TRBD2 (5 bases). This TCR derives from a woman aged 18 to 35 in good health. The sequenced sample consisted of blood. The CDR3 region is CASSGRAGPDTQYF. In nucleotides, the CDR3 is TGCGCCAGCAGCGGGCGGGCAGGCCCAGATACGCAGTATTTT. The whole variable domain, remainder taken from reference TRBV5-1 and TRBJ2-3, is KAGVTQTPRYLIKTRGQQVTLSCSPISGHRSVSWYQQTPGQGLQFLFEYFSETQRNKGNFPGRFSGRQFSNSRSEMNVSTLELGDSALYLCASSGRAGPDTQYFGPGTRLTVL.